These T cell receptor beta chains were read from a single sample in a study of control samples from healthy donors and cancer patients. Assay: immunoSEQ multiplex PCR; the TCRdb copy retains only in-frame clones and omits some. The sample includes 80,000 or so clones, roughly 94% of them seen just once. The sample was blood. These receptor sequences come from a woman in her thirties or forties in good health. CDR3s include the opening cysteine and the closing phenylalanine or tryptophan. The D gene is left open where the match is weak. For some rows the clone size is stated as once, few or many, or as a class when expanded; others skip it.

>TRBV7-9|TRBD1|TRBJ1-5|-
TGTGCCAGCAGCCCCACAGGGGGCGGAAGGCAGCCCCAGCATTTT
CASSPTGGGRQPQHF
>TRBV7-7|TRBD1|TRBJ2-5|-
TGTGCCAGCAGCCCAATTGACACAGGGGTGGAAGAGACCCAGTACTTC
CASSPIDTGVEETQYF
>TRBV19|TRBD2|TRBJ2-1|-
TGTGCCAGTAGGAGCGGGGAATTATCCTACAATGAGCAGTTCTTC
CASRSGELSYNEQFF
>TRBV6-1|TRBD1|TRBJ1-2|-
TGTGCCAGCAGCCAGACAGGGGATGGCTACACCTTC
CASSQTGDGYTF
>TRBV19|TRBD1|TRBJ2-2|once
TGTGCCAGTAGTGTGGACAGGGGGCGAACCGGGGAGCTGTTTTTT
CASSVDRGRTGELFF
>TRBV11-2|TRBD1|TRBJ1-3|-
TGTGCCAGCAGCTTAGCCCGGGACAGTGTGGGAAACACCATATATTTT
CASSLARDSVGNTIYF
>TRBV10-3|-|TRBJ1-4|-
TGTGCCATCAGTGGAGCGATTTCAGGGGATAATGAAAAACTGTTTTTT
CAISGAISGDNEKLFF
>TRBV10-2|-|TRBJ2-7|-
TGCGCCAGCAGTGAGGGTTTAGCACAGTACTTC
CASSEGLAQYF
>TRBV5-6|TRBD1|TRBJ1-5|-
TGTGCCAGCAGCTTGGGGGGGACAGGGGAGGGTCAGCCCCAGCATTTT
CASSLGGTGEGQPQHF
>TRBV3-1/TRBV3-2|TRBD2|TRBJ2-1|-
TGTGCCAGCAGCCAAGATGCTAGCGGACCGTACAATGAGCAGTTCTTC
CASSQDASGPYNEQFF
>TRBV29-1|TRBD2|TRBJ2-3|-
TGCAGCGTTGACCGCAGGGAGACTAGCGGCACAGATACGCAGTATTTT
CSVDRRETSGTDTQYF
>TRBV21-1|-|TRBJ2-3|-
TGTGCCAGCAGCCATTACCCGGGACAAAGCACAGATACGCAGTATTTT
CASSHYPGQSTDTQYF
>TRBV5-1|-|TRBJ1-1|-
TGCGCCAGCAGCTTGGAGGCCACCCCATACACTGAAGCTTTCTTT
CASSLEATPYTEAFF
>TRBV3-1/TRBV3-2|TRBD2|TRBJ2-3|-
TGTGCCAGCAGCCAAGATATCGGCGGGGGGGCAGATACGCAGTATTTT
CASSQDIGGGADTQYF
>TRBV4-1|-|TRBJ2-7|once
TGCGCCAGCAGCCCCGGCGGGTACGAGCAGTACTTC
CASSPGGYEQYF
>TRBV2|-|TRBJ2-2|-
TGTGCCAGCCGAGAACGTACGAACACCGGGGAGCTGTTTTTT
CASRERTNTGELFF
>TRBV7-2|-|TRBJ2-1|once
TGTGCCAGCAGCTTGCAAAACGGCCCCCTCGATGAGCAGTTCTTC
CASSLQNGPLDEQFF
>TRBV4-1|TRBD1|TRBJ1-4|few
TGCGCCAGCAGCCAAAAGAGGGGGCGCGGCGGTGAAAAACTGTTTTTT
CASSQKRGRGGEKLFF
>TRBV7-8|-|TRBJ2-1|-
TGTGCCAGCAGCTTAAACCAGTATGAGCAGTTCTTC
CASSLNQYEQFF
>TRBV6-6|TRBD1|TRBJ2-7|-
TGTGCCAGCAGTAGTTGGGACAGGGTTCCCTACGAGCAGTACTTC
CASSSWDRVPYEQYF